Below are 22 T cell receptor beta chains sequenced from a single sample in a study of post-analysis software for immune sequencing data. These receptors have no identified antigens. Regarding the study as a whole: Five or six TRBV segments appeared more often in patients than in controls, and TRBV5-6, TRBV5-1 and TRBV20-1 were among these.

The authors incorporated unique molecular identifiers into the TCR beta cDNA libraries. TCRdb reprocessed the PCR reads via MiXCR and lists one record per CDR3 protein. The sample consists of more than 450,000 distinct CDR3 sequences, around 47% of them appearing once. Sequenced input: blood. These receptor sequences come from a girl aged 10 to 17 with multiple sclerosis.

This clonotype has a handful of counts. The chain recombines TRBV12-3 or TRBV12-4 with TRBJ1-1, with TRBD1 matching 8 bases. With V trimmed by 6 bases and J by 13 bases, 10 bases remained unmatched. This CDR3 spans 12 amino acids. The CDR3 DNA sequence: TGTGCCAGCAGCCCTAACAGGGGGGGGATTTTCTTT. Amino acid sequence: CASSPNRGGIFF.

The chain has TRBV20-1 and TRBJ2-3, with D unclear. Trimming cost V 6 bases and J 2 bases, with 12 bases left between them. This CDR3 has 13 residues. Germline V gene data show CDR1 as DFQATT and CDR2 as SNEGSKA (reference sequence). The CDR3 DNA is TGCAGTGCCCCGCCCGGCTACACAGATACGCAGTATTTT. This gives the protein CSAPPGYTDTQYF.

The V and J genes are TRBV9 and TRBJ2-1; tentatively, D is TRBD2 (5 bases). Deletions cut 1 base from V and 5 bases from J, with 16 bases between. The CDR3 has 16 residues. Germline lookup yields CDR1 SGDLS and CDR2 YYNGEE. This CDR3 is CASSVRVAVEDNEQFF. CDR3 nucleotide sequence: TGTGCCAGCAGCGTACGTGTAGCAGTGGAGGACAATGAGCAGTTCTTC.

The rearrangement links TRBV5-8 to TRBJ1-2, with 7 bases aligning to TRBD1. Trimming cost V 3 bases and J 4 bases; bases outside gene matches: 6. The CDR3 is made up of 14 amino acids. From germline, CDR1 is SGHTS and CDR2 YDEGEE. The CDR3 loop reads CASSSWTGSYGYTF. CDR3 bases: TGTGCCAGCAGCTCATGGACAGGCAGCTATGGCTACACCTTC. The whole variable domain, filled in from reference TRBV5-8 and TRBJ1-2, reads EAGVTQSPTHLIKTRGQQATLRCSPISGHTSVYWYQQALGLGLQFLLWYDEGEERNRGNFPPRFSGRQFPNYSSELNVNALELEDSALYLCASSSWTGSYGYTFGSGTRLTVV.

V gene TRBV5-1 combines with J gene TRBJ2-1; 12 bases fit TRBD2. J was trimmed by 1 base and V by 4 bases; bases with no gene match: 3. The CDR3 covers 16 residues. CDR1 and CDR2 from the germline V gene are SGHRS and YFSETQ. The CDR3 loop reads CASSDTSGGSYNEQFF. CDR3 in DNA: TGCGCCAGCAGCGACACTAGCGGGGGGTCCTACAATGAGCAGTTCTTC.

This clonotype has just a few counts. The V gene is TRBV7-2, the J gene TRBJ2-1, with 10 bases aligning to TRBD2. The CDR3 is made up of 17 amino acids. V was pared by 1 base and J by 4 bases, with 7 bases of the junction left unmatched. Germline lookup yields CDR1 SGHTA and CDR2 FQGNSA. CDR3 amino acids: CASSLVALAGAYNEQFF. The CDR3 DNA reads TGTGCCAGCAGCTTAGTTGCCCTAGCGGGGGCTTACAATGAGCAGTTCTTC.

This chain joins TRBV10-2 and TRBJ1-2; 11 bases agree with TRBD1. Germline V gene data show CDR1 as WSHSY and CDR2 as SAAADI. CDR3 length equals 16 residues. Unmatched junction bases numbered 11, after V lost 3 bases and J lost 8 bases. DNA for the CDR3: TGCGCCAGCAGTGATAATTTCTGGACAGGGGGCCAAGGCTACACCTTC. The encoded protein is CASSDNFWTGGQGYTF.

The table lists this clonotype with a few counts. The rearrangement uses TRBV27 and TRBJ2-1, with D hard to call. Deletions cut 6 bases from V and 10 bases from J, with 22 bases between. The CDR3 totals 15 residues. The V gene's germline CDR1 is MNHEY and CDR2 SMNVEV (reference sequence). CDR3 coding DNA: TGTGCCAGCAGAACGCACGTGGACGGTCGAAGGGAGCAGTTCTTC. It codes for CASRTHVDGRREQFF.

This clonotype came up a few times. The V gene is TRBV29-1, the J gene TRBJ2-5, with a possible D match to TRBD1 (6 bases). Trimming left V 6 bases short and J 0 bases short, with 17 bases between. Germline CDR1 reads SQVTM; CDR2 reads ANQGSEA. CDR3 length equals 15 residues. CDR3 DNA: TGCAGCGTGGTCGGGACAACGTTCTACCAAGAGACCCAGTACTTC. Residues: CSVVGTTFYQETQYF.

The chain links TRBV12-3 or TRBV12-4 to TRBJ1-1, with 7 bases identical to TRBD1. This CDR3 is built from 17 residues. After removal of 0 bases from V and 3 bases from J, the junction contained 10 bases not matched to a gene. CDR3 in DNA: TGTGCCAGCAGTTTAGCGAAGGACAGGTTGTCTGACACTGAAGCTTTCTTT. Its protein product is CASSLAKDRLSDTEAFF.

This clonotype showed up just a few times. The chain's CDR3 is CASSGSRQGLAKNIQYF. DNA of the CDR3: TGCGCCAGCAGCGGTAGTCGACAGGGGTTAGCCAAAAACATTCAGTACTTC. The V and J genes are TRBV5-1 and TRBJ2-4; 8 bases are shared with TRBD1. Trimming removed 4 bases from V and 0 bases from J; junction bases left unmatched: 9. The CDR3 extends over 17 amino acids. Germline CDR1 reads SGHRS; CDR2 reads YFSETQ.

This clonotype was counted only a few times. The chain links TRBV5-1 to TRBJ2-3, with 7 positions matching TRBD1. The CDR3 has 15 amino acids. In germline, CDR1 is SGHRS, CDR2 YFSETQ. V lost 0 bases and J lost 4; bases outside the gene matches: 5. The DNA for the CDR3 is TGCGCCAGCAGCTTGGGGGGGACAGCGGCAGATACGCAGTATTTT. Translation: CASSLGGTAADTQYF.

Concerning this clonotype itself: At one boundary the junction diverges from the germline segment, which might be a read error. V and J are TRBV20-1 and TRBJ2-3, with TRBD1 identical over 9 bases. The length of the CDR3 is 14 residues. Germline CDR1 is DFQATT and CDR2 is SNEGSKA (reference sequence). The CDR3 loop reads CSAGERQGGNTQYF. The CDR3 nucleotides read TGCAGTGCTGGAGAGCGACAGGGGGGAAATACGCAGTATTTT.

The CDR3 loop is CASSLVPEDTQYF. CDR3 DNA: TGCGCCAGCAGCTTGGTTCCCGAGGATACGCAGTATTTT. The chain combines TRBV5-1 with TRBJ2-3; D remains ambiguous. With 0 bases removed from V and 6 bases from J, the gap between germline ends came to 8 bases. Looked up from germline, CDR1 is SGHRS and CDR2 is YFSETQ. The CDR3 is 13 amino acids.

The sample holds a few counts of this clonotype. This chain connects TRBV5-1 to TRBJ2-1, with 9 bases matching TRBD2. This CDR3 region has 17 residues. Germline V gene sequence: CDR1 SGHRS, CDR2 YFSETQ. The V segment lost 7 bases and the J segment 0 bases; nucleotides outside the gene matches: 11. CDR3 coding DNA: TGCGCCAGCTCGGGTAGCGGGAGTTCTTTCTCCTACAATGAGCAGTTCTTC. This codes for CASSGSGSSFSYNEQFF.

This chain joins TRBV7-9 and TRBJ2-3; no clear D gene. V gave up 1 base and J gave up 8 bases, with 10 bases separating them. Germline CDR1 and CDR2: SEHNR and FQNEAQ (reference sequence). The CDR3 runs to 13 residues. The CDR3 reads CASSLVLIGTQYF. The DNA for the CDR3 is TGTGCCAGCAGCTTAGTCCTAATAGGTACGCAGTATTTT.

This clonotype was observed at least ten times. The CDR3 region has the DNA TGTGCCAGCAGCCTCGGAGTGACGGCCAAAAACATTCAGTACTTC. Residues: CASSLGVTAKNIQYF. The chain joins TRBV28 to TRBJ2-4; D remains unclear. This CDR3 comprises 15 residues. Germline V gene data show CDR1 as MDHEN and CDR2 as SYDVKM. V was clipped by 6 bases and J by 1 base, with 13 bases between them.

The rearrangement joins TRBV7-9 to TRBJ2-6; tentatively, D is TRBD1 (6 bases). V lost 1 base, J lost 0 bases, and 13 bases lay in between. The CDR3 is 18 residues long. Looked up from germline, CDR1 is SEHNR and CDR2 is FQNEAQ (reference sequence). CDR3: CASSLVPTGSSGANVLTF. The CDR3 nucleotides are TGTGCCAGCAGCTTAGTCCCAACAGGGAGCTCTGGGGCCAACGTCCTGACTTTC.

This clonotype is a singleton in its sample. The V and J genes are TRBV12-3 or TRBV12-4 and TRBJ1-1; weak D call: TRBD1 (6 bases). Trimming cost V 8 bases and J 5 bases, with 12 bases left between them. The CDR3 totals 12 residues. CDR3 region: CASFTGITEAFF. The CDR3 DNA reads TGTGCCAGCTTTACAGGGATTACTGAAGCTTTCTTT.

In its sample, this clonotype was seen a few times. The J gene is TRBJ2-5, the V gene TRBV4-1, with a weak D call TRBD1 (5 bases). V was cut by 1 base and J by 1 base, with 16 bases left in between. Germline-derived CDR1 and CDR2 are MGHRA and YSYEKL. The CDR3 extends over 17 amino acids. CDR3 in amino acids: CASSQVGKRRGQETQYF. The DNA for the CDR3 is TGCGCCAGCAGCCAAGTTGGGAAGCGAAGGGGCCAAGAGACCCAGTACTTC.

This chain connects TRBV9 to TRBJ1-2, with TRBD1 identical over 9 bases. V lost 3 bases to trimming and J lost 4 bases; unmatched junction nucleotides: 7. This CDR3 has 15 residues. Germline V gene lookup returns CDR1 SGDLS and CDR2 YYNGEE. CDR3 protein: CASSADLTGGYGYTF. The CDR3 DNA reads as TGTGCCAGCAGCGCCGATCTGACAGGGGGCTATGGCTACACCTTC.

V is TRBV29-1 and J is TRBJ1-1; tentative D call: TRBD1 (5 bases). Germline loops: CDR1 SQVTM, CDR2 ANQGSEA. The CDR3 has 15 residues. Trimming removed 1 base at V and 5 bases at J, with 17 bases between. CDR3 residues: CSVEAPRRRGTEAFF. In DNA, the CDR3 is TGCAGCGTTGAAGCTCCTAGAAGGAGGGGAACTGAAGCTTTCTTT.